Each of the 20 T cell receptor beta chains below was sequenced from the same sample in a study of T cell responses to AZD1222 COVID-19 vaccine (dated by TCRdb to the early 2020s). Library construction relied on the immunoSEQ multiplex PCR assay. TCRdb took this table from immuneACCESS and kept in-frame rearrangements with V and J called. Such tables lack part of the clones; where checked against another copy, unresolved V genes explain under half of the gap, and the rest is unexplained. For this sample the table gives roughly 150,000 clones, of which 70% to 90% were detected only once. The top ten hold 1.5% to 2% of the sample. Explained via the paper, the time point label denotes: baseline before first vaccination. The specimen was peripheral blood, collected on day 0 of AZD1222 vaccination. Receptor source: an adult in good health.

The chain couples TRBV9 to TRBJ1-2; 7 bases align to TRBD1. Germline values: CDR1 SGDLS, CDR2 YYNGEE. The CDR3 runs 14 residues. After removal of 4 bases from V and 5 bases from J, the junction contained 8 bases not matched to a gene. The CDR3 reads CASSPGGSLYGYTF. The CDR3 coding sequence is TGTGCCAGCAGCCCAGGGGGGAGTCTTTATGGCTACACCTTC.

The chain employs TRBV7-8 and TRBJ2-1; 11 bases line up with TRBD2. This CDR3 contains 17 residues. CDR1 and CDR2 from the germline V gene are SGHVS and FQNEAQ. V dropped 6 bases and J dropped 7; count of bases not matched to a gene: 14. CDR3 in DNA: TGTGCCAGCAGTTATTTCTTGGGACTAGCGGAGCGGAATGAGCAGTTCTTC. It specifies CASSYFLGLAERNEQFF.

The chain has TRBV19 and TRBJ1-2; D might be TRBD1 (5 bases). Germline V gene data show CDR1 as LNHDA and CDR2 as SQIVND (reference sequence). The CDR3 sequence is 14 residues long. With 5 bases removed from V and 4 bases from J, the gap between germline ends came to 14 bases. The CDR3 DNA follows: TGTGCCAGTAGTGAGAGGGGCTTCTCCTATGGCTACACCTTC. Residues: CASSERGFSYGYTF.

The chain combines TRBV5-4 with TRBJ2-1; tentatively, D is TRBD1 (7 bases). The CDR3 length is 16 residues. From germline, CDR1 is SGHNT and CDR2 YYREEE (reference sequence). V was clipped by 0 bases and J by 14 bases, with 24 bases between them. The CDR3 sequence: CASSLGRQGGRSEEFF. Here the CDR3 DNA reads TGTGCCAGCAGCTTGGGGCGGCAGGGGGGAAGGTCAGAAGAGTTCTTC.

The chain is built from TRBV6-6 and TRBJ1-5; D perhaps matches TRBD1 (5 bases). The V and J ends lost 5 bases and 7 bases respectively, with 15 bases between them. CDR1 and CDR2 (germline): MNHNY, SVGAGI (reference sequence). The CDR3 is 14 amino acids. As DNA, the CDR3 is TGTGCCAGCAGTCCCGGGGGGTCGGGGCAGCCCCAGCATTTT. Translated, it gives CASSPGGSGQPQHF.

DNA of the CDR3: TGTGCCTCCCTTACAGGACTAGGGGTATACAATGAGCAGTTCTTC. As protein: CASLTGLGVYNEQFF. V and J are TRBV7-3 and TRBJ2-1, with 7 bases matching TRBD2. V gave up 11 bases and J gave up 4 bases; unmatched junction bases: 14. CDR1 and CDR2 (germline): SGHTA, FQGTGA. This CDR3 region has 15 residues. Full variable domain (rest looked up from reference TRBV7-3 and TRBJ2-1): GAGVSQTPSNKVTEKGKYVELRCDPISGHTALYWYRQSLGQGPEFLIYFQGTGAADDSGLPNDRFFAVRPEGSVSTLKIQRTERGDSAVYLCASLTGLGVYNEQFFGPGTRLTVL.

The chain is built from TRBV7-8 and TRBJ1-5; tentatively, D is TRBD1 (5 bases). Looked up from germline, CDR1 is SGHVS and CDR2 is FQNEAQ. This CDR3 spans 15 amino acids. Deletions cut 1 base from V and 7 bases from J, with 14 bases between. CDR3 protein: CASSLVARVEQPQHF. As DNA, the CDR3 is TGTGCCAGCAGCTTAGTGGCCAGGGTAGAACAGCCCCAGCATTTT.

The chain employs TRBV5-1 and TRBJ2-7; weak D call: TRBD1 (7 bases). The CDR3 has 14 residues. V was trimmed by 3 bases and J by 3 bases, leaving 13 bases between them. CDR1 and CDR2 (germline): SGHRS, YFSETQ. CDR3 region: CASSSRDRNYEQYF. The CDR3 nucleotides are TGCGCCAGCAGCTCGCGGGACAGAAACTACGAGCAGTACTTC.

This chain joins TRBV30 and TRBJ2-5; 9 bases match TRBD2. This CDR3 has 15 amino acids. The germline V gene has CDR1 GTSNPN and CDR2 SVGIG (reference sequence). The junction had 8 bases not matched to a gene; V was cut back by 4 bases and J by 2 bases. As DNA, the CDR3 is TGTGCCTGGAACTTCCGACTAGCGGAGCAAGAGACCCAGTACTTC. Its translation: CAWNFRLAEQETQYF.

This chain connects TRBV19 to TRBJ2-5; 9 bases align to TRBD2. With V trimmed by 3 bases and J by 1 base, 6 bases remained unmatched. Per the germline V gene, CDR1 is LNHDA and CDR2 is SQIVND (reference sequence). The CDR3 totals 16 residues. CDR3 bases: TGTGCCAGTAGTATCGCCCGACTAGCGGCCCAAGAGACCCAGTACTTC. This gives the protein CASSIARLAAQETQYF.

This rearrangement joins TRBV6-5 to TRBJ2-3; D ambiguous. The CDR3 is 15 amino acids. Germline CDR1 MNHEY, CDR2 SVGAGI. V was clipped by 1 base and J by 2 bases, with 10 bases between them. The CDR3 loop is CASSYYQASTDTQYF. CDR3 nucleotides: TGTGCCAGCAGTTACTATCAGGCCTCCACAGATACGCAGTATTTT.

The chain combines TRBV28 with TRBJ1-2, with TRBD1 as a possible D gene (5 bases). The CDR3 is 13 residues long. CDR1 and CDR2 (germline): MDHEN, SYDVKM. V gave up 5 bases and J gave up 3 bases, with 10 bases separating them. The chain's CDR3 is CASSPGRDYGYTF. The CDR3 bases are TGTGCCAGCAGTCCAGGGCGGGACTATGGCTACACCTTC.

The V gene is TRBV7-9, the J gene TRBJ2-1; TRBD2 matches at 10 bases. Trimming at V came to 3 bases and at J to 9 bases, leaving 8 bases not matched to a gene. Per germline, CDR1 SEHNR and CDR2 FQNEAQ (reference sequence). This CDR3 has 15 residues. As DNA, the CDR3 is TGTGCCAGCAGCTTCCAGCGGGGGGGCCAAGGTGAGCAGTTCTTC. Its protein is CASSFQRGGQGEQFF.

CDR3 loop: CASSLGGLNQPQHF. The CDR3 DNA sequence: TGCGCCAGCAGCTTGGGGGGGCTCAATCAGCCCCAGCATTTT. The V gene is TRBV5-1, the J gene TRBJ1-5; D perhaps matches TRBD1 (6 bases). The germline V and J ends were trimmed by 0 bases and 3 bases, with 7 bases remaining between them. CDR3 size: 14 residues. Per the germline V gene, CDR1 is SGHRS and CDR2 is YFSETQ.

The chain recombines TRBV4-1 with TRBJ2-7; 8 bases are shared with TRBD1. The V gene's germline CDR1 is MGHRA and CDR2 YSYEKL. The CDR3 runs 16 residues. Trimming took 1 base from V and 2 from J; bases not matched to a gene: 7. DNA for the CDR3: TGCGCCAGCAGCCAAGGCCCGGACAGGGTAACCTACGAGCAGTACTTC. This encodes CASSQGPDRVTYEQYF.

As for this clone: This same CDR3 is encoded by further DNA sequences in the sample. V usage is TRBV9 and J usage is TRBJ1-5, with D hard to call. This CDR3 has 15 residues. V was cut by 3 bases and J by 4 bases, with 14 bases left in between. Germline V gives CDR1 SGDLS, CDR2 YYNGEE. The CDR3: CASSGLWTANQPQHF. The CDR3, as DNA: TGTGCCAGCAGCGGTCTCTGGACGGCAAATCAGCCCCAGCATTTT.

The chain uses TRBV2 and TRBJ2-1; unclear D gene. Germline V lookup: CDR1 SNHLY, CDR2 FYNNEI. The ends were cut back, 4 bases at V and 4 bases at J, with 8 bases in the middle. This CDR3 comprises 13 residues. The CDR3 DNA sequence: TGTGCCAGCAGTGCTACTCGTTACAATGAGCAGTTCTTC. Translation gives CASSATRYNEQFF.

This clone occurred once. The J gene is TRBJ1-5, the V gene TRBV30; D perhaps matches TRBD1 (6 bases). With 2 bases removed from V and 1 base from J, the gap between germline ends came to 12 bases. CDR3 length equals 15 residues. CDR1 and CDR2 from the germline V gene are GTSNPN and SVGIG (reference sequence). The CDR3 protein is CAWSSRGASNQPQHF. CDR3 sequence (DNA): TGTGCCTGGAGTTCTAGGGGGGCGAGCAATCAGCCCCAGCATTTT.

This chain connects TRBV5-4 to TRBJ1-3; D might be TRBD1 (5 bases). V gave up 0 bases and J gave up 3 bases, with 10 bases separating them. The CDR3 loop spans 15 amino acids. Germline CDR1 and CDR2: SGHNT and YYREEE (reference sequence). CDR3 amino acids: CASSLAPGLGNTIYF. The CDR3 DNA is TGTGCCAGCAGCTTGGCTCCAGGGCTTGGAAACACCATATATTTT.

The CDR3 DNA is TGTGCCAGCAGCCAAGATCTCGAGGAATCACCCCTCCACTTT. Encoded protein: CASSQDLEESPLHF. J is TRBJ1-6 and V is TRBV4-2; D remains unclear. Trimming pared 0 bases from V and 10 bases from J, leaving 10 bases between. CDR3 length equals 14 residues. The V gene's germline CDR1 is LGHNA and CDR2 YNFKEQ.